The sequence of this T cell receptor beta chain was determined in a study of OX40 agonist ivuxolimab in advanced cancers. On the study more broadly: Ivuxolimab, which is an agonistic anti-OX40 (CD134) antibody, was administered to the patients. Having had anti-PD-1, anti-PD-L1 or anti-CTLA-4 therapy before was allowed, and about 42% had some.

V was trimmed by 1 base and J by 10 bases, leaving 14 bases between them. CDR3 size: 13 residues. Per germline, CDR1 SGDLS and CDR2 YYNGEE. Sequenced by immunoSEQ multiplex PCR; TCRdb stores in-frame clones only, minus some. The sample consists of tens of thousands of clones, almost 90% of them appearing once. If patients had autoimmune disease history or systemic immunosuppression, they were excluded. Sequencing was performed on CD4+ or CD8+ T cells sorted from blood, taken in a trial of the OX40 agonist ivuxolimab. The source is an adult with an advanced solid tumor such as melanoma, head and neck, liver or kidney cancer. The chain couples TRBV9 to TRBJ1-1, with D unclear. The CDR3 DNA sequence: TGTGCCAGCAGCGTAAGCCCCGCGGACGGAGCTTTCTTT. Protein product: CASSVSPADGAFF.